This T cell receptor (delta chain) was profiled in a study of delta chains in infants with herpesvirus infections (dated by TCRdb to 2021 to 2023). About the investigation overall: A Ugandan infant birth cohort was prospectively followed from birth to characterize gammadelta T cell responses to primary cytomegalovirus (CMV) infection. A public fetal Vdelta1/Vgamma8 gammadelta TCR clonotype was searched for in infants infected with CMV after birth. gammadelta TCRs were sequenced from PBMC of 15 to 20 CMV-infected infants (one congenitally infected) and roughly eight CMV-uninfected infants with enough sample available. Infant blood samples fell into approximate age groups of 1.5, 4, 8 and 12 months. Previously published Belgian fetal and cord blood gammadelta TCR data were added only for comparison and were not generated in this cohort. Overall study results and their limits: The authors noted a small sample size and no race- or environment-matched controls, since nearly all Ugandans acquire CMV before adulthood. Detection of the public clonotype was limited to the first time point after infection, and the public clonotype was not found in uninfected infants or in infants infected after 120 days. Of 18 CMV-infected infants, several carried the public Vdelta1 clonotype: three infants infected postnatally before 120 days of age and the congenitally infected infant. The frequency of the public clonotype among Vdelta1 cells appeared to be inversely correlated with age at infection and fell quickly, apparently not lasting beyond around 9 weeks. In CMV-uninfected infants, the public clonotype might still exist at levels below the detection limit.

Pregnant women receiving prenatal care in Kampala, Uganda, were recruited, and the infants of these women were enrolled, with documentation of maternal HIV status required. Home visits to families took place weekly, and collection of infant clinical information, oral swabs and peripheral blood began at 6 weeks of age and was repeated every 4 months after that. Blood was drawn into heparin tubes, and PBMC were isolated via Ficoll-Paque density gradient centrifugation and then cryopreserved. In regard to this clone: The clone's antigen remains unknown. TCRdb has a much larger clone's protein, which differs at residue 19 from the translation of this DNA, likely because of a read error; what is shown is the protein translated from the DNA.

Receptor amplification or capture employed RT-PCR. To generate TCR cDNA, PBMC RNA underwent reverse transcription with SuperScript II using gamma-chain- and delta-chain-specific primers. cDNA was purified with AMPure XP beads, amplified, and indexed with Illumina adapters using the Nextera XT Index Kit. An Illumina MiSeq with a V2 300-cycle kit was used to sequence the gammadelta TCR libraries. The study's own analysis went as follows. Using MiXCR v2.1.12, CDR3 sequences were assembled, and reads were mapped onto D, J and V genes obtained from GenBank. VDJtools v1.2.1 was used to perform repertoire analyses of the CDR3 clonotypes. Clones were re-identified by TCRdb from the public reads with CATT, and rows with the same DNA were merged. It is TCRdb's table, rather than the study itself, that gives the V and J calls and clone size. Present in this sample are about 360 delta-chain clones, less than 65% of which were seen just once. The ten largest clones add up to roughly 92% of the sample.

The CDR3 covers 21 residues, taking in both the cysteine and the phenylalanine. Left in the record is the CDR3 DNA by itself, 63 bases read in frame from the first base. The germline V gene yields TSWWSYY for CDR1 and QGS for CDR2. This sequence uses TRDV1 and TRDJ3, with 11 central nucleotides matching TRDD3. The receptor was derived from a human donor who was a Ugandan infant, either HIV-exposed or HIV-unexposed (not recorded which). The specimen was peripheral blood, collected at time point 2 of longitudinal follow-up. The nucleotides are TGTGCTCTTGGGGGGCGAACTGGGGGATATCGGAGGACCTGGGACACCCGACAGACGTTTTTC. Translation gives CALGGRTGGYRRTWDTRQTFF.